This T cell receptor beta chain was obtained from a study of blood T cell repertoires in COVID-19. Whole-study context: Acute and convalescent COVID-19 specimens originated in the United States, Italy and Spain. The analysed material was cDNA or gDNA that came from T cells, B-cell-depleted T cells, or PBMCs.

Under the authors' procedure: Reference gene primer amplification gave estimated nucleated cell counts. TCRdb keeps only in-frame clones here, not all; method: immunoSEQ multiplex PCR. D and trimming were read from the DNA, whereas the V and J calls and clone size are those reported in that table. Of 150,000 or so clones listed, roughly 81% are singletons. The sequencing input was peripheral blood. This TCR derives from a man aged 40-49 years who had recovered from COVID-19.

CDR3 sequence: CASKSAQPNSPLHF. Written as DNA, the CDR3 is TGTGCCAGCAAAAGCGCGCAACCCAATTCACCCCTCCACTTT. This chain links TRBV27 with TRBJ1-6; D call uncertain. V was trimmed by 7 bases and J by 7 bases, leaving 14 bases between them. Germline CDR1 is MNHEY and CDR2 is SMNVEV (reference sequence). This CDR3 has 14 residues.